The TCR beta chain described here comes from a study of cytomegalovirus exposure and HLA in healthy donors. Study details: Later, an analysis reported that the 130 or so validation repertoires had used the same platform as the approximately 630 first-cohort repertoires.

Per germline, CDR1 SQVTM and CDR2 ANQGSEA. V shed 6 bases and J 8 bases; nucleotides not matched to a gene: 6. The CDR3 is made up of 12 amino acids. Assay: immunoSEQ multiplex PCR; the TCRdb copy retains only in-frame clones and omits some. Here the sample spans about 180,000 clones, 85% being singletons. Separate from the roughly 700-subject first cohort, the 120-subject validation cohort was the one that the donors belonged to. As to this clone: Antigen specificity is unknown.

Study-level results: It was reported that the classifier diagnosed cytomegalovirus status with high specificity and sensitivity in both the original and validation cohorts. A list of roughly 180 TCR beta chains associated with cytomegalovirus was given.

This clonotype originated in a man aged 18 to 30 in good health and CMV-seropositive. The genes are TRBV29-1 and TRBJ2-4, with 8 bases lining up with TRBD1. Input material: PBMCs. The CDR3 sequence is CSVGDRPDIQYF. The CDR3 DNA reads TGCAGCGTGGGGGACAGGCCGGACATTCAGTACTTC.